This TCR beta chain appears in the sequencing data of a study of Graves' ophthalmopathy and Graves' hyperthyroidism. Broader study findings: Using a 13-signature model, the authors split ophthalmopathy from stable hyperthyroidism, with around 85% sensitivity and roughly 83% specificity. Blood also held most thyroid clonotypes expanded above 0.001 frequency.

Germline-derived CDR1 and CDR2 are DFQATT and SNEGSKA (reference sequence). This CDR3 is 18 amino acids long. V lost 0 bases and J lost 5, with 25 bases in between. CAS ≥3, NOSPECS ≥4, moderate-to-severe activity and duration under 3 months marked donors with ophthalmopathy. As the starting material, 8 to 10 ml of fresh peripheral blood yielded the PBMCs. On this clonotype itself: The antigen is unknown.

Amplifying from RNA transcripts, the study obtained TCR beta CDR3 regions. Investigators did first-round RT-PCR with HTBI primers, then second-round multiplex PCR. TCRdb analysed the multiplex PCR reads with MiXCR anew, one entry per CDR3 protein. Of 740,000 or so distinct CDR3 sequences listed, roughly two fifths are singletons. The chain combines TRBV20-1 with TRBJ1-1; the D gene is possibly TRBD1 (6 bases). The sequence derives from an adult man with Graves' ophthalmopathy. The source material was peripheral blood. CDR3 bases: TGCAGTGCTAGAGATCGAGGTCTAGGGGGAACGGCGGGAACTGAAGCTTTCTTT. As protein: CSARDRGLGGTAGTEAFF.